The next 32 T cell receptor beta chains were all read from a single sample in a study of shared clonotypes between healthy human individuals. Clones were read by immunoSEQ multiplex PCR, and TCRdb kept only the in-frame ones, dropping some. The data contain about 2.1 million clones, roughly 93% of them singletons. Naive-designated CD8 cells lacked CD45RO, were positively enriched for CCR7, and omitted terminally differentiated effector memory CD45RA+ cells. The specimen sequenced was naive CD8+ T cells from PBMCs. The receptors come from a man aged 18 to 29 in good health. Some clones in this sample may be carry-over from other donors' samples.

V gene TRBV28 combines with J gene TRBJ2-3; no firm D call. The germline V gene encodes CDR1 MDHEN and CDR2 SYDVKM. The CDR3 runs 14 residues. V lost 8 bases, J lost 0 bases, and 12 bases lay in between. The CDR3 nucleotides read TGTGCCAGCTCGATGATATATAGCACAGATACGCAGTATTTT. It specifies CASSMIYSTDTQYF.

The table lists this clone with a count of one. The chain has TRBV27 and TRBJ2-3; a possible D gene is TRBD2 (7 bases). CDR3 length: 15 amino acids. Germline V gene data show CDR1 as MNHEY and CDR2 as SMNVEV (reference sequence). V dropped 5 bases and J dropped 4 bases, with 16 bases sitting between them. The DNA of the CDR3 is TGTGCCAGCAGTCCCATCCCGGGGGGCCCAGATACGCAGTATTTT. Protein sequence: CASSPIPGGPDTQYF.

The chain couples TRBV7-8 to TRBJ1-5; a weak D match, TRBD1 (6 bases). V lost 1 base and J 2 bases, leaving 12 bases between the germline ends. The CDR3 runs 16 residues. CDR1 and CDR2 from the germline V gene are SGHVS and FQNEAQ. The CDR3 DNA sequence: TGTGCCAGCAGCTTAGGAGCCAGGACAGGCAATCAGCCCCAGCATTTT. Amino acids: CASSLGARTGNQPQHF.

J is TRBJ2-1 and V is TRBV28, with TRBD2 matching 7 bases. The junction had 6 bases not matched to a gene; V was cut back by 4 bases and J by 0 bases. The CDR3 runs to 16 residues. Germline V gene data show CDR1 as MDHEN and CDR2 as SYDVKM. CDR3 DNA sequence: TGTGCCAGCAGTTCGCCGCGGGAGAGCTCCTACAATGAGCAGTTCTTC. This gives the protein CASSSPRESSYNEQFF.

The chain has TRBV5-1 and TRBJ1-2; 11 positions match TRBD1. The CDR3 runs to 16 residues. Germline V gives CDR1 SGHRS, CDR2 YFSETQ. Unmatched junction bases numbered 8, after V lost 1 base and J lost 6 bases. CDR3 DNA sequence: TGCGCCAGCAGCTTGTTAGGACAGGGGGCAATGAATGGCTACACCTTC. It specifies CASSLLGQGAMNGYTF.

The chain carries TRBV7-2 and TRBJ2-7; the match to TRBD1 covers 7 bases. CDR1 and CDR2 (germline): SGHTA, FQGNSA. CDR3 length equals 16 residues. V was pared by 2 bases and J by 4 bases, with 11 bases of the junction left unmatched. The CDR3 DNA is TGTGCCAGCAGCTTACCCCCGGGACAGAATCGGTACGAGCAGTACTTC. This translates into CASSLPPGQNRYEQYF.

The chain joins TRBV7-9 to TRBJ2-7; 12 positions agree with TRBD2. Trimming took 5 bases from V and 5 from J; bases not matched to a gene: 4. Germline lookup yields CDR1 SEHNR and CDR2 FQNEAQ (reference sequence). The CDR3 extends over 14 amino acids. The CDR3 coding sequence is TGTGCCAGCAGCCAGACTAGCGGGAGAGACGAGCAGTACTTC. Its translation: CASSQTSGRDEQYF.

The rearrangement links TRBV2 to TRBJ1-2; D unresolved. V lost 5 bases and J 4 bases, leaving 8 bases between the germline ends. This CDR3 spans 12 amino acids. From germline, CDR1 is SNHLY and CDR2 FYNNEI. The CDR3 DNA follows: TGTGCCAGCAGTAACAGTGTCTATGGCTACACCTTC. Translating it yields CASSNSVYGYTF.

The CDR3 nucleotides are TGCGCCAGCAGTGGACTAGCGGGAGGATTGGGAGATACGCAGTATTTT. This translates into CASSGLAGGLGDTQYF. The genes are TRBV10-1 and TRBJ2-3; 13 nucleotides line up with TRBD2. J gave up 5 bases and V 4 bases, and 6 bases lay outside the gene matches. Germline V CDR1 and CDR2: WNHNN, SYGVQD (reference sequence). CDR3 length: 16 residues.

The rearrangement joins TRBV4-1 to TRBJ1-1; weak D call: TRBD1 (6 bases). V lost 4 bases, J lost 2 bases, and 14 bases lay in between. Germline V gene data show CDR1 as MGHRA and CDR2 as YSYEKL. CDR3 length: 15 amino acids. CDR3 region: CASSRLKGGNTEAFF. The CDR3 bases are TGCGCCAGCAGCCGATTAAAGGGGGGTAACACTGAAGCTTTCTTT.

This clone was counted a single time. The chain employs TRBV2 and TRBJ2-6; 14 bases map to TRBD2. Losses at the gene ends were 10 bases for V and 3 bases for J; bases not matched to a gene: 8. Germline CDR1 is SNHLY and CDR2 is FYNNEI. CDR3 length: 17 amino acids. CDR3 amino acids: CAKLGLAGVGGANVLTF. The CDR3 DNA follows: TGTGCCAAACTGGGACTAGCGGGAGTGGGTGGGGCCAACGTCCTGACTTTC.

The chain employs TRBV28 and TRBJ1-2; 9 bases are shared with TRBD1. This CDR3 comprises 15 residues. After removal of 1 base from V and 8 bases from J, the junction contained 8 bases not matched to a gene. From germline, CDR1 is MDHEN and CDR2 SYDVKM. This CDR3 reads CASSLSRDRVGGYTF. CDR3 nucleotides: TGTGCCAGCAGTTTATCCCGGGACAGGGTTGGGGGCTACACCTTC.

The J gene is TRBJ1-1, the V gene TRBV9; D gene uncertain. The CDR3 spans 14 residues. Germline V gives CDR1 SGDLS, CDR2 YYNGEE. V was clipped by 0 bases and J by 8 bases, with 14 bases between them. CDR3 sequence reads: CASSVEGRQTEAFF. In DNA, the CDR3 is TGTGCCAGCAGCGTAGAAGGTCGGCAGACAGAAGCTTTCTTT. Complete variable domain (other parts from reference TRBV9 and TRBJ1-1): DSGVTQTPKHLITATGQRVTLRCSPRSGDLSVYWYQQSLDQGLQFLIQYYNGEERAKGNILERFSAQQFPDLHSELNLSSLELGDSALYFCASSVEGRQTEAFFGQGTRLTVV.

The rearrangement joins TRBV9 to TRBJ2-2, with D uncertain. Trimming took 3 bases from V and 3 from J, leaving 15 bases between them. The CDR3 consists of 16 residues. Germline CDR1 and CDR2: SGDLS and YYNGEE. For the CDR3, the DNA is TGTGCCAGCAGCGCCCTCCGGTTTCCGGACACCGGGGAGCTGTTTTTT. Its protein is CASSALRFPDTGELFF. Full variable domain (remainder filled in from reference TRBV9 and TRBJ2-2): DSGVTQTPKHLITATGQRVTLRCSPRSGDLSVYWYQQSLDQGLQFLIQYYNGEERAKGNILERFSAQQFPDLHSELNLSSLELGDSALYFCASSALRFPDTGELFFGEGSRLTVL.

The chain carries TRBV27 and TRBJ1-5, with 7 bases matching TRBD1. This CDR3 contains 15 residues. In germline, CDR1 is MNHEY, CDR2 SMNVEV (reference sequence). V lost 10 bases to trimming and J lost 4 bases; unmatched junction nucleotides: 13. CDR3 sequence (DNA): TGTGCCACGAAGCGAGGGGGCGCGAATAATCAGCCCCAGCATTTT. As protein: CATKRGGANNQPQHF.

V usage is TRBV7-9 and J usage is TRBJ1-2; D is possibly TRBD1 (5 bases). V gave up 1 base and J gave up 4 bases, with 13 bases separating them. There are 15 residues in the CDR3. Looked up from germline, CDR1 is SEHNR and CDR2 is FQNEAQ (reference sequence). As DNA, the CDR3 is TGTGCCAGCAGCTTAGTCAGGGACCCCCGCTATGGCTACACCTTC. It translates to CASSLVRDPRYGYTF.

This clone was seen a single time. V gene TRBV9 combines with J gene TRBJ1-1; D is perhaps TRBD1 (6 bases). Germline V lookup: CDR1 SGDLS, CDR2 YYNGEE. The CDR3 sequence is 15 residues long. The V end lost 4 bases, the J end lost 1 base, and 14 bases lay between the germline ends. DNA of the CDR3: TGTGCCAGCAGCCCGGGGGCCTTTCCGAACACTGAAGCTTTCTTT. Translating it yields CASSPGAFPNTEAFF.

V gene TRBV5-4 combines with J gene TRBJ2-2, with 8 bases aligning to TRBD1. The CDR3 consists of 15 residues. Germline V gene data show CDR1 as SGHNT and CDR2 as YYREEE (reference sequence). V shed 5 bases, J shed 2 bases, and the junction held 5 bases outside the gene matches. The CDR3 DNA reads TGTGCCAGCAGATTAGGGACAGGCAACACCGGGGAGCTGTTTTTT. It translates to CASRLGTGNTGELFF. The whole variable domain, remainder taken from reference TRBV5-4 and TRBJ2-2, is ETGVTQSPTHLIKTRGQQVTLRCSSQSGHNTVSWYQQALGQGPQFIFQYYREEENGRGNFPPRFSGLQFPNYSSELNVNALELDDSALYLCASRLGTGNTGELFFGEGSRLTVL.

The chain employs TRBV27 and TRBJ1-2; D not certain. The CDR3 has 14 residues. The germline V and J ends were trimmed by 6 bases and 0 bases, with 11 bases remaining between them. The germline CDR1 and CDR2 sequences are MNHEY and SMNVEV (reference sequence). DNA of the CDR3: TGTGCCAGCAGCCGTGGGCGTCCTAACTATGGCTACACCTTC. The encoded protein is CASSRGRPNYGYTF.

The V call is TRBV4-2, the J call TRBJ2-7, with D hard to call. The CDR3 loop spans 16 amino acids. In germline, CDR1 is LGHNA, CDR2 YNFKEQ. The V gene lost 1 base and the J gene lost 0 bases, with 13 bases spanning the gap. This CDR3 is CASSQAYERSSYEQYF. Written as DNA, the CDR3 is TGTGCCAGCAGCCAAGCCTACGAAAGGAGCTCCTACGAGCAGTACTTC.

The J gene is TRBJ2-5, the V gene TRBV7-9, with a possible D match to TRBD1 (6 bases). CDR3 length equals 14 residues. Trimming removed 2 bases at V and 4 bases at J, with 11 bases between. Germline V gene sequence: CDR1 SEHNR, CDR2 FQNEAQ (reference sequence). DNA for the CDR3: TGTGCCAGCAGCTTACCAGGGGCAGCAGAGACCCAGTACTTC. Amino acid sequence: CASSLPGAAETQYF.

This clone is a singleton in its sample. The V gene is TRBV27, the J gene TRBJ1-2; 9 bases map to TRBD1. CDR3 length: 12 amino acids. J gave up 2 bases and V 10 bases, and 2 bases lay outside the gene matches. Germline V gene lookup returns CDR1 MNHEY and CDR2 SMNVEV (reference sequence). The CDR3 DNA follows: TGTGCCACCGGACAGGGGAACTATGGCTACACCTTC. Translated, it gives CATGQGNYGYTF.

The V gene is TRBV29-1, the J gene TRBJ2-7, with 9 bases identical to TRBD1. The germline gives CDR1 SQVTM, CDR2 ANQGSEA. The CDR3 is made up of 13 amino acids. V trimming: 6 bases; J trimming: 5 bases; junction bases outside the gene matches: 8. CDR3 DNA: TGCAGCGTCCGGACAGGGGAGGTGAACGAGCAGTACTTC. Residues: CSVRTGEVNEQYF.

The chain is built from TRBV4-1 and TRBJ1-2; the D gene is possibly TRBD1 (5 bases). V lost 3 bases and J 4 bases, leaving 12 bases between the germline ends. The CDR3 is 14 amino acids. Looked up from germline, CDR1 is MGHRA and CDR2 is YSYEKL. This chain's CDR3 is CASSQARGVYGYTF. The DNA of the CDR3 is TGCGCCAGCAGCCAGGCGAGGGGAGTCTATGGCTACACCTTC.

The CDR3 loop reads CASTWTEENEQFF. In nucleotides, the CDR3 is TGTGCCAGCACCTGGACAGAGGAGAATGAGCAGTTCTTC. The rearrangement uses TRBV2 and TRBJ2-1, with D possibly matching TRBD1 (6 bases). Germline lookup yields CDR1 SNHLY and CDR2 FYNNEI. This CDR3 has 13 residues. V lost 7 bases and J lost 7, with 14 bases in between.

V gene TRBV7-9 combines with J gene TRBJ2-7; D is undetermined. CDR3 length: 15 amino acids. Germline CDR1 reads SEHNR; CDR2 reads FQNEAQ (reference sequence). Trimming stripped 5 bases from V and 0 bases from J, with 14 bases between. CDR3 sequence: CASSNASRLSYEQYF. As DNA, the CDR3 is TGTGCCAGCAGCAACGCAAGCCGTCTCTCCTACGAGCAGTACTTC. Variable domain in full (rest from reference TRBV7-9 and TRBJ2-7): DTGVSQNPRHKITKRGQNVTFRCDPISEHNRLYWYRQTLGQGPEFLTYFQNEAQLEKSRLLSDRFSAERPKGSFSTLEIQRTEQGDSAMYLCASSNASRLSYEQYFGPGTRLTVT.

DNA of the CDR3: TGCGCCAGCAGCCAGTACAGGGGCTTCTATGGCTACACCTTC. Translated: CASSQYRGFYGYTF. The V and J genes are TRBV4-1 and TRBJ1-2; 7 nucleotides match TRBD1. The CDR3 contains 14 residues. Germline CDR1 reads MGHRA; CDR2 reads YSYEKL. With 3 bases clipped from V and 4 bases from J, the junction kept 5 bases outside the gene matches.

The chain joins TRBV28 to TRBJ1-2; no clear D gene. CDR1 and CDR2 from the germline V gene are MDHEN and SYDVKM. CDR3 size: 14 residues. Deletions cut 10 bases from V and 5 bases from J, with 20 bases between. CDR3 loop: CATHPRATPYGYTF. CDR3 bases: TGTGCCACTCACCCCCGGGCGACGCCTTATGGCTACACCTTC.

This rearrangement joins TRBV9 to TRBJ1-1; D perhaps matches TRBD1 (5 bases). The CDR3 is 17 residues long. Trimming removed 0 bases from V and 0 bases from J, with 15 bases in between. Germline V gene sequence: CDR1 SGDLS, CDR2 YYNGEE. The chain's CDR3 is CASSVARGEGLNTEAFF. CDR3 coding DNA: TGTGCCAGCAGCGTAGCTCGAGGGGAGGGATTGAACACTGAAGCTTTCTTT.

The chain has TRBV5-1 and TRBJ1-2; the D is unclear. The V and J ends lost 4 bases and 8 bases respectively, with 3 bases between them. Germline V gene sequence: CDR1 SGHRS, CDR2 YFSETQ. The CDR3 spans 9 residues. CDR3: CASSVGYTF. The CDR3 DNA sequence: TGCGCCAGCAGCGTCGGCTACACCTTC.

V and J are TRBV29-1 and TRBJ2-5; 8 bases agree with TRBD2. The J call may not be correct, given that the DNA end is closer to TRBJ2-7. CDR1 SQVTM and CDR2 ANQGSEA come from the germline V gene. The CDR3 has 16 amino acids. The CDR3 nucleotides read TGCAGCGTTGAAGAGCGGGAGGCCTTCCGACGGGGCGAGCAGTACTTC. It codes for CSVEEREAFRRGEQYF.

As concerns this clone: The sample contains more than one DNA sequence encoding this CDR3. The chain uses TRBV27 and TRBJ2-1; 7 nucleotides align to TRBD2. The V segment lost 2 bases and the J segment 2 bases; nucleotides outside the gene matches: 3. Per the germline V gene, CDR1 is MNHEY and CDR2 is SMNVEV (reference sequence). The CDR3 contains 15 residues. The CDR3: CASSLVGGTYNEQFF. CDR3 sequence (DNA): TGTGCCAGCAGTTTAGTGGGAGGGACCTACAATGAGCAGTTCTTC.